These 22 T cell receptor beta chains originate from one sample sequenced in a study of CD8 T cells in ankylosing spondylitis. Study conclusions and caveats: Seven to nine highly homologous variants made up a TCR beta motif, and this motif appeared characteristic of ankylosing spondylitis blood.

TCRdb reprocessed the 5' RACE reads via MiXCR and lists one record per CDR3 protein. The data show some 330,000 distinct CDR3 sequences, with 8% seen just once and about 15% held by the top ten. These receptors lack a known antigen. Sequenced input: blood, either unsorted or a sorted T cell fraction (not recorded which). These receptors came from a male donor with ankylosing spondylitis.

The chain recombines TRBV29-1 with TRBJ2-3; 9 bases fit TRBD1. V was pared by 4 bases and J by 7 bases, with 3 bases of the junction left unmatched. The CDR3 length is 12 residues. Germline-derived CDR1 and CDR2 are SQVTM and ANQGSEA. The CDR3 DNA follows: TGCAGCGTTGGGACAGGGGAAAATACGCAGTATTTT. As protein: CSVGTGENTQYF.

The genes are TRBV7-9 and TRBJ2-2; 7 bases match TRBD2. Trimming at V came to 5 bases and at J to 4 bases, leaving 4 bases not matched to a gene. Germline V CDR1 and CDR2: SEHNR, FQNEAQ (reference sequence). The CDR3 covers 14 residues. The DNA of the CDR3 is TGTGCCAGCAGCCGTCGCGGGGGCACCGGGGAGCTGTTTTTT. This codes for CASSRRGGTGELFF.

This clonotype was seen a few times. V usage is TRBV20-1 and J usage is TRBJ2-3; 7 bases fit TRBD1. Germline V lookup: CDR1 DFQATT, CDR2 SNEGSKA (reference sequence). The CDR3 covers 15 residues. Trimming at V came to 5 bases and at J to 1 base, leaving 9 bases not matched to a gene. CDR3 sequence (DNA): TGCAGTGCTGAACAGGGGAAATCGGGCACAGATACGCAGTATTTT. It encodes CSAEQGKSGTDTQYF.

This chain links TRBV5-1 with TRBJ2-1, with no clear D. Germline V lookup: CDR1 SGHRS, CDR2 YFSETQ. V lost 2 bases and J lost 5, with 14 bases in between. The CDR3 contains 15 residues. The CDR3 DNA is TGCGCCAGCAGCTTTAATAGGGCCGGTAACAATGAGCAGTTCTTC. This translates into CASSFNRAGNNEQFF.

This chain connects TRBV20-1 to TRBJ1-5, with D perhaps matching TRBD1 (6 bases). Germline V gene lookup returns CDR1 DFQATT and CDR2 SNEGSKA (reference sequence). This CDR3 has 13 amino acids. Trimming cost V 4 bases and J 7 bases, with 14 bases left between them. In nucleotides, the CDR3 is TGCAGTGCTACTCGGGGGGCTGGGCAGCCCCAGCATTTT. As protein: CSATRGAGQPQHF.

This clonotype was counted many times. This chain uses TRBV19 with TRBJ2-2; TRBD2 might be the D (6 bases). Trimming shortened V by 3 bases and J by 6 bases, and 14 bases separated the two germline ends. Germline V gene data show CDR1 as LNHDA and CDR2 as SQIVND (reference sequence). The CDR3 totals 15 residues. The CDR3 reads CASSIAGSFPGELFF. CDR3 sequence (DNA): TGTGCCAGTAGTATTGCGGGAAGTTTCCCCGGGGAGCTGTTTTTT. The whole variable domain, remainder taken from reference TRBV19 and TRBJ2-2, is DGGITQSPKYLFRKEGQNVTLSCEQNLNHDAMYWYRQDPGQGLRLIYYSQIVNDFQKGDIAEGYSVSREKKESFPLTVTSAQKNPTAFYLCASSIAGSFPGELFFGEGSRLTVL.

Only a few counts were recorded for this clonotype. V is TRBV7-9 and J is TRBJ2-7, with D perhaps matching TRBD2 (6 bases). CDR1 and CDR2 (germline): SEHNR, FQNEAQ (reference sequence). The CDR3 is 15 residues long. The V end was cut by 0 bases, the J end by 0 bases, with 9 bases between. CDR3 nucleotides: TGTGCCAGCAGCTTAGCGCGGGGTTCCTCCTACGAGCAGTACTTC. Amino acids: CASSLARGSSYEQYF.

The sample holds a few counts of this clonotype. This chain uses TRBV20-1 with TRBJ1-6; 9 bases line up with TRBD1. V shed 5 bases, J shed 5 bases, and the junction held 4 bases outside the gene matches. This CDR3 is built from 14 residues. The V gene's germline CDR1 is DFQATT and CDR2 SNEGSKA (reference sequence). CDR3 in DNA: TGCAGTGCTTCGTGGACAGGGGATAATTCACCCCTCCACTTT. This sequence encodes CSASWTGDNSPLHF.

This clonotype showed up just a few times. The chain uses TRBV24-1 and TRBJ2-1; perhaps TRBD1 as D (5 bases). This CDR3 contains 13 residues. CDR1 is KGHDR, CDR2 SFDVKD, per germline. V dropped 5 bases and J dropped 3 bases, with 7 bases sitting between them. CDR3 in amino acids: CATSGQGYNEQFF. CDR3 in DNA: TGTGCCACCAGTGGCCAGGGCTACAATGAGCAGTTCTTC.

The sample holds many counts of this clonotype. The V gene is TRBV29-1, the J gene TRBJ2-1; the match to TRBD2 covers 14 bases. The CDR3 totals 16 residues. J was trimmed by 1 base and V by 5 bases; bases with no gene match: 4. Germline V lookup: CDR1 SQVTM, CDR2 ANQGSEA. CDR3 sequence reads: CSVTGLAGASYNEQFF. The CDR3 DNA is TGCAGCGTTACGGGACTAGCGGGAGCATCCTACAATGAGCAGTTCTTC.

Only a few counts were recorded for this clonotype. V usage is TRBV29-1 and J usage is TRBJ1-3, with D tentatively TRBD1 (5 bases). The CDR3 has 12 amino acids. The germline CDR1 and CDR2 sequences are SQVTM and ANQGSEA. Trimming stripped 4 bases from V and 3 bases from J, with 7 bases between. The CDR3 region is CSVGGYGNTIYF. The CDR3 bases are TGCAGCGTTGGGGGGTATGGAAACACCATATATTTT.

In its sample, this clonotype was seen many times. The chain couples TRBV5-6 to TRBJ2-4; 7 nucleotides line up with TRBD1. Germline assignment: CDR1 SGHDT and CDR2 YYEEEE. V gave up 0 bases and J gave up 7 bases; unmatched junction bases: 4. The CDR3 contains 14 residues. CDR3 in DNA: TGTGCCAGCAGCTTGGGGGAACAGGGGAACATTCAGTACTTC. Protein product: CASSLGEQGNIQYF.

The chain carries TRBV5-1 and TRBJ2-7; D uncertain. This CDR3 has 15 amino acids. Trimming removed 0 bases at V and 4 bases at J, with 14 bases between. Germline V gene data show CDR1 as SGHRS and CDR2 as YFSETQ. The CDR3 loop is CASSLDRTAPYEQYF. The CDR3, as DNA: TGCGCCAGCAGCTTGGATAGAACCGCGCCTTACGAGCAGTACTTC.

The chain combines TRBV6-2 or TRBV6-3 with TRBJ2-7; D may be TRBD2 (5 bases). From germline, CDR1 is MNHEY and CDR2 SVGEGT. V gave up 4 bases and J gave up 2 bases, with 12 bases separating them. CDR3 length: 14 amino acids. The CDR3 DNA reads TGTGCCAGCAGTTTCCTGGACTTCCCCTACGAGCAGTACTTC. It encodes CASSFLDFPYEQYF.

The sample holds many counts of this clonotype. This chain links TRBV7-9 with TRBJ1-6; D remains unclear. The V gene's germline CDR1 is SEHNR and CDR2 FQNEAQ (reference sequence). CDR3 length equals 13 residues. Trimming took off 0 bases at V and 7 bases at J, with 4 bases between the two ends. CDR3 sequence: CASSLAGNSPLHF. For the CDR3, the DNA is TGTGCCAGCAGCTTAGCAGGGAATTCACCCCTCCACTTT.

CDR3 in amino acids: CASSLGPGKEKLFF. CDR3 sequence (DNA): TGTGCCAGCAGCTTAGGGCCGGGGAAGGAAAAACTGTTTTTT. The chain has TRBV7-2 and TRBJ1-4; D gene ambiguous. From germline, CDR1 is SGHTA and CDR2 FQGNSA. Trimming cost V 1 base and J 8 bases, with 11 bases left between them. The length of the CDR3 is 14 residues.

Regarding this clonotype: Being one base from a much bigger clone, this may be a read error. This chain's CDR3 is CASGLGVWETQYF. The CDR3 DNA is TGTGCCAGCGGCTTAGGGGTATGGGAGACCCAGTACTTC. This sequence joins TRBV5-5 and TRBJ2-5, with D possibly matching TRBD1 (5 bases). Germline V gene data show CDR1 as SGHKS and CDR2 as YYEKEE (reference sequence). The CDR3 spans 13 residues.

This clonotype was detected many times. V usage is TRBV28 and J usage is TRBJ2-5; tentative D call: TRBD2 (6 bases). CDR1 is MDHEN and CDR2 is SYDVKM in the germline V gene. Deletions cut 7 bases from V and 2 bases from J, with 14 bases between. The CDR3 is 14 amino acids. This chain's CDR3 is CASNPSGEQETQYF. Here the CDR3 DNA reads TGTGCCAGCAACCCCTCGGGAGAACAAGAGACCCAGTACTTC.

This clonotype was found a few times. The CDR3 DNA reads TGTGCCAGCAGCGCCGATTATTCCGGGGAGCTGTTTTTT. Amino acid sequence: CASSADYSGELFF. The rearrangement joins TRBV7-3 to TRBJ2-2; D ambiguous. The CDR3 runs to 13 residues. CDR1 is SGHTA, CDR2 FQGTGA, per germline. Between the trimmed V and J ends, which lost 5 bases and 6 bases, there was a span of 10 bases.

This clonotype was seen a few times. This chain links TRBV15 with TRBJ2-3; 11 nucleotides align to TRBD1. The CDR3 extends over 16 amino acids. Germline lookup yields CDR1 LNHNV and CDR2 YYDKDF (reference sequence). After removal of 4 bases from V and 6 bases from J, the junction contained 9 bases not matched to a gene. The CDR3 reads CATSKDRGLLIDTQYF. The CDR3 DNA follows: TGTGCCACCAGCAAGGACAGGGGGCTTCTAATTGATACGCAGTATTTT. Variable domain in full (rest from reference TRBV15 and TRBJ2-3): DAMVIQNPRYQVTQFGKPVTLSCSQTLNHNVMYWYQQKSSQAPKLLFHYYDKDFNNEADTPDNFQSRRPNTSFCFLDIRSPGLGDTAMYLCATSKDRGLLIDTQYFGPGTRLTVL.

The CDR3: CATSTGGPQGLYEQYF. CDR3 nucleotides: TGTGCCACCAGTACAGGGGGGCCCCAAGGACTCTACGAGCAGTACTTC. The chain uses TRBV24-1 and TRBJ2-7; 8 bases fit TRBD1. Trimming removed 6 bases from V and 3 bases from J; junction bases left unmatched: 12. CDR3 length equals 16 residues. The germline V gene encodes CDR1 KGHDR and CDR2 SFDVKD.

This clonotype was observed at least ten times. The rearrangement links TRBV15 to TRBJ1-5, with 7 bases lining up with TRBD1. V dropped 4 bases and J dropped 4; count of bases not matched to a gene: 7. The germline V gene encodes CDR1 LNHNV and CDR2 YYDKDF (reference sequence). This CDR3 spans 15 amino acids. CDR3 coding DNA: TGTGCCACCAGCACCACGCGCAGGGGGAATCAGCCCCAGCATTTT. It translates to CATSTTRRGNQPQHF.